A single T cell receptor (beta chain) is shown here with its context. This table comes from immunoSEQ multiplex PCR, and its TCRdb copy is limited to in-frame clones, with some not included. The table shows 15,000 to 20,000 clones, with around 87% occurring only once. This sample is drawn from a study of OX40 agonist ivuxolimab in advanced cancers. Whole-study context: Patient treatment consisted of intravenous ivuxolimab administration every 2 weeks at 0.01 to 10 mg/kg.

Between the trimmed V and J ends, which lost 0 bases and 2 bases, there was a span of 5 bases. The CDR3 sequence is 13 residues long. The germline gives CDR1 SGHDT, CDR2 YYEEEE. The source material was CD4+ or CD8+ T cells sorted from blood, sampled in a trial of the OX40 agonist ivuxolimab. The gene calls are TRBV5-6 and TRBJ2-5; D gene ambiguous. This receptor was obtained from an adult with an advanced solid tumor such as melanoma, head and neck, liver or kidney cancer. The CDR3 nucleotides are TGTGCCAGCAGCTTGGTTGAACAAGAGACCCAGTACTTC. Protein product: CASSLVEQETQYF. The full variable domain, with the rest looked up from reference TRBV5-6 and TRBJ2-5, is DAGVTQSPTHLIKTRGQQVTLRCSPKSGHDTVSWYQQALGQGPQFIFQYYEEEERQRGNFPDRFSGHQFPNYSSELNVNALLLGDSALYLCASSLVEQETQYFGPGTRLLVL.